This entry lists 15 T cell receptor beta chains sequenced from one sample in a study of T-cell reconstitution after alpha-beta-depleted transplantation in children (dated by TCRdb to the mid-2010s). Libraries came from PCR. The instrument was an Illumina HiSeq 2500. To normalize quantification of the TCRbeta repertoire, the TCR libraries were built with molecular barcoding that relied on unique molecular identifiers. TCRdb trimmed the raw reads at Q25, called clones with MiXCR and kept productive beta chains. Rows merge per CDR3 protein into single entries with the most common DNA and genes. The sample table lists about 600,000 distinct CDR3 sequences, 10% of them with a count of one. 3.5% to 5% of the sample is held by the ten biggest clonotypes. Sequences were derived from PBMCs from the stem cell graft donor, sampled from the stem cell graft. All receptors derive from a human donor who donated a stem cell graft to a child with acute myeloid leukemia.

In nucleotides, the CDR3 is TGTGCCAGCAGCTTGGAAGGGCAGGGGGGTGGCCGCACAGATACGCAGTATTTT. Residues: CASSLEGQGGGRTDTQYF. This rearrangement joins TRBV5-5 to TRBJ2-3; a weak D match, TRBD1 (7 bases). In germline, CDR1 is SGHKS, CDR2 YYEKEE (reference sequence). The CDR3 runs to 18 residues. The ends were cut back, 0 bases at V and 1 base at J, with 18 bases in the middle. The full variable domain, rest sourced from reference TRBV5-5 and TRBJ2-3, is DAGVTQSPTHLIKTRGQQVTLRCSPISGHKSVSWYQQVLGQGPQFIFQYYEKEERGRGNFPDRFSARQFPNYSSELNVNALLLGDSALYLCASSLEGQGGGRTDTQYFGPGTRLTVL.

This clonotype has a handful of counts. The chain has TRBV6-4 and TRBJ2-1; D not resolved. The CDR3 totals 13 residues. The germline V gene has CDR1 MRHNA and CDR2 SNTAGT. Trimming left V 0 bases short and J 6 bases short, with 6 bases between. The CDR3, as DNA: TGTGCCAGCAGTGACTCGGGTCTCAATGAGCAGTTCTTC. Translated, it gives CASSDSGLNEQFF.

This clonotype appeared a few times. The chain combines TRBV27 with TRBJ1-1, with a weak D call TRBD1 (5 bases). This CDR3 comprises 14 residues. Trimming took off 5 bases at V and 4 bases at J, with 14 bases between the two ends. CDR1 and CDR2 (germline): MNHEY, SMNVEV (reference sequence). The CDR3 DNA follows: TGTGCCAGCAGTAACGGCGGGGGATTCACTGAAGCTTTCTTT. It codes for CASSNGGGFTEAFF.

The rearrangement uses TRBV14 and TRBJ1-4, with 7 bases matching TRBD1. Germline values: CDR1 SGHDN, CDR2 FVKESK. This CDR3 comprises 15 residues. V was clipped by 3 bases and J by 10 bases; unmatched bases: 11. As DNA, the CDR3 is TGTGCCAGCAGCCAGCCTACAGGGGCCGTGGGAAAACTGTTTTTT. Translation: CASSQPTGAVGKLFF.

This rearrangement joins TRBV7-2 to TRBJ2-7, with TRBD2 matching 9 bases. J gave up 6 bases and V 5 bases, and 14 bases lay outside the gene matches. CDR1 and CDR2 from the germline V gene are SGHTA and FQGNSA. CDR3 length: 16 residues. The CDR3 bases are TGTGCCAGCAGCCAAGGGAGGGGACTAGCCTCGATCGAGCAGTACTTC. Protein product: CASSQGRGLASIEQYF.

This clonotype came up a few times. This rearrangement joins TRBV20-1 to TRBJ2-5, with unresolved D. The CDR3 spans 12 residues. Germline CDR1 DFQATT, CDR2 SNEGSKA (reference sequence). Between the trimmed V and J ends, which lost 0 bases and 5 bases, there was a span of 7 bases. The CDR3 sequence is CSARERLETQYF. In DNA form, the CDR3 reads TGCAGTGCTAGAGAGCGGCTGGAGACCCAGTACTTC.

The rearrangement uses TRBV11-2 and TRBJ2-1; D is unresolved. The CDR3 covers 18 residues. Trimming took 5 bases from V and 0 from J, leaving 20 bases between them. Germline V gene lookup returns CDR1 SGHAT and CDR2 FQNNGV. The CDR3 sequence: CASSPRPAAVSSYNEQFF. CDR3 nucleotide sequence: TGTGCCAGCAGCCCCCGCCCCGCGGCGGTTAGCTCCTACAATGAGCAGTTCTTC.

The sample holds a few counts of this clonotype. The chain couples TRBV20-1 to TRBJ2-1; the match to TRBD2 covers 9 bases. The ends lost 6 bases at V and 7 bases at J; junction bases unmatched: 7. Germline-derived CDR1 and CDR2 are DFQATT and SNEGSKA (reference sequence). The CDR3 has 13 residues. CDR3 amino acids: CSANLLAGNEQFF. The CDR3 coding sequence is TGCAGTGCCAATCTACTAGCGGGTAATGAGCAGTTCTTC.

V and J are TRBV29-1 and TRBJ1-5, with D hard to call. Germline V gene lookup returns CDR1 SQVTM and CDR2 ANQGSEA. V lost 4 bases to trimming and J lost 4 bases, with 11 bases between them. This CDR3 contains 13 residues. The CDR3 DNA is TGCAGCGTTGCGTCTGGTTTTAATCAGCCCCAGCATTTT. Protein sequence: CSVASGFNQPQHF.

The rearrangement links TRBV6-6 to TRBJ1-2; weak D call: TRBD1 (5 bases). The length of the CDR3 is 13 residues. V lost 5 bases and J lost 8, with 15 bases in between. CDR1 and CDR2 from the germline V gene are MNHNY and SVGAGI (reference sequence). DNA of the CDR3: TGTGCCAGCAGTGTCGGGGGGGGACTCGGCTACACCTTC. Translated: CASSVGGGLGYTF.

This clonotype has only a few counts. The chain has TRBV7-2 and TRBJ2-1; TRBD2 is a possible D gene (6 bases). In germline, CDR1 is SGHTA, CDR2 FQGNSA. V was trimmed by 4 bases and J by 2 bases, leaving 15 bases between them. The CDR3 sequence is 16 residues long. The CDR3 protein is CASSSAGSGPYNEQFF. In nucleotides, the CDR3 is TGTGCCAGCAGCTCTGCTGGTAGCGGACCCTACAATGAGCAGTTCTTC.

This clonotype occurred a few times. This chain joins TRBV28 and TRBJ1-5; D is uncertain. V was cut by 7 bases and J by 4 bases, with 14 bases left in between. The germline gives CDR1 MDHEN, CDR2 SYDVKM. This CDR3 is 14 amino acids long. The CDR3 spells CASNPGPGNQPQHF. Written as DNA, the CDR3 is TGTGCCAGCAACCCAGGTCCCGGAAATCAGCCCCAGCATTTT.

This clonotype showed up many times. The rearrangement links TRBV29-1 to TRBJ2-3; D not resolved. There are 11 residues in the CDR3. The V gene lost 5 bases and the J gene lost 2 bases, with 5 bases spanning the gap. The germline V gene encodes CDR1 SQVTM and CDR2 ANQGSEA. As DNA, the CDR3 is TGCAGCGTTTCCTACACAGATACGCAGTATTTT. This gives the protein CSVSYTDTQYF.

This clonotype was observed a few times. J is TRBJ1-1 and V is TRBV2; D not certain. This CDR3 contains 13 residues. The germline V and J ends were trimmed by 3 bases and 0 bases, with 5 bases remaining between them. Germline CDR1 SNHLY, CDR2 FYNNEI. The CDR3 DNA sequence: TGTGCCAGCAGTGACGACTTGAACACTGAAGCTTTCTTT. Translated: CASSDDLNTEAFF.

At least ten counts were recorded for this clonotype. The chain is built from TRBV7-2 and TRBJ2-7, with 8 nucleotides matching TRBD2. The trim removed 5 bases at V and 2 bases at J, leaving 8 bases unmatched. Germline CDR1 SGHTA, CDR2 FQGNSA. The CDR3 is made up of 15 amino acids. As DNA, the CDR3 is TGTGCCAGCAGCCCTAAGACTAGCGCTCCCTACGAGCAGTACTTC. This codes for CASSPKTSAPYEQYF.